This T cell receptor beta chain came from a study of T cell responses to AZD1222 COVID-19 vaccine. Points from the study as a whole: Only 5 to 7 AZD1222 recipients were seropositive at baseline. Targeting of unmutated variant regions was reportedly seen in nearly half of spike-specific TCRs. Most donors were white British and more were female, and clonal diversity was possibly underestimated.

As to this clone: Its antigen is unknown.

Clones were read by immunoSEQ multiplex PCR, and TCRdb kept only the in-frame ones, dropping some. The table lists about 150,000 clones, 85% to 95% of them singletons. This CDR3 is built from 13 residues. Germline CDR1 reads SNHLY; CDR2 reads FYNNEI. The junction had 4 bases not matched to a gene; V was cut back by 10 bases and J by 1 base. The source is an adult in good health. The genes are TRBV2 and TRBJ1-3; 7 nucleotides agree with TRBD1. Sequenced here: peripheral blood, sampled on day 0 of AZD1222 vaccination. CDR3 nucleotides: TGTGCCAACGGACAGGATTCTGGAAACACCATATATTTT. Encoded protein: CANGQDSGNTIYF.